This T cell receptor (beta chain) was sequenced for a study of T cell clusters in autoimmune cytopenias (dated by TCRdb to the late 2010s). About the full investigation: A median TRB sequencing depth of 50,000 or so reads per sample was reached, and a median of roughly 2,300 distinct TRB clonotypes per sample was obtained. The goal of the study was to determine whether autoimmune cytopenia patients have a disease-specific immune repertoire signature that could serve as a blood-based biomarker. Peripheral blood TRB and IGH repertoires were sequenced in autoimmune cytopenia patients at active disease and during treatment follow-up, alongside healthy, CLL and autoimmune hepatitis controls. Study-level results and caveats: GLIPH results suggested that primary autoimmune cytopenia patients were missing physiological T cell clusters, with under 55 clusters found only in healthy donors compared with more than 15 found only in patients. The T cell clusters were defined only in silico, and the functional role of the clusters still needed to be validated experimentally. In the comparison of secondary cytopenia with CLL, no cluster-lack signature showed up, apparently because the dominant lymphoma-associated repertoire masked the signature. Compared with active autoimmune hepatitis patients, healthy donors had almost three times as many exclusive TRB clusters, a finding consistent with an autoimmunity-wide signature. TRB repertoire shifts, with less even repertoires in secondary cytopenia and CLL, mostly reflected lymphoma bias rather than autoimmunity.

The CDR3 starts with the cysteine, ends with the phenylalanine, and has 13 residues. Only the protein is on record. Concerning this clonotype itself: Its antigen has not been determined.

TRB rearrangements were amplified by multiplex PCR following a touch-down protocol, with the TRB-A and TRB-B primer pools mixed in one tube. Illumina adapters and sample indices were added to the amplicons through two consecutive PCR reactions performed with Phusion HS II polymerase. The amplicons were gel-purified using the NucleoSpin Gel and PCR Clean-up kit, after which quantification was performed by Qubit and quality was checked on an Agilent 2100 Bioanalyzer. Libraries were sequenced on an Illumina MiSeq using 600-cycle, single-indexed, paired-end runs. The authors' analysis ran thus. MiXCR version 2.1.12, together with the default MiXCR reference library, was used to align and assemble the TRB reads. A clone was defined by each unique CDR3 nucleotide sequence, and the analysis included only productive sequences supported by at least two reads. Alpha-parameterized diversity profiles (alpha 0 to 5), including the Shannon (alpha 1) and Simpson (alpha 2) indices, were computed with an R script to assess repertoire diversity. The tcR package was used to compute combinatorial TRB VJ usage, which was then compared between cohorts by principal component analysis with ade4. Using GLIPH, TCRbeta CDR3s were clustered on pairs of cohorts matched for age and read depth, and a Wilcoxon test was used to compare cluster frequencies. TCRdb reprocessed the reads into one record per CDR3 protein sequence, lacking DNA. TCRdb's processing, not the authors' own work, is the source of the V and J calls. The table for this sample lists 5,500 to 8,500 distinct CDR3 sequences. 15% to 20% of the sample comes from the top ten.

Per sample, approximately 270 ng of peripheral blood genomic DNA, around 40,000 genome equivalents, was used for TRB amplification. The sequenced sample was peripheral blood. This receptor was taken from a human donor with an autoimmune cytopenia or autoimmune hepatitis (not recorded which). The chain uses TRBV12-3 or TRBV12-4 and TRBJ2-5; the TRBD2 assignment by TCRdb is unverifiable without DNA. The CDR3 reads as follows: CASSFRARETQYF.